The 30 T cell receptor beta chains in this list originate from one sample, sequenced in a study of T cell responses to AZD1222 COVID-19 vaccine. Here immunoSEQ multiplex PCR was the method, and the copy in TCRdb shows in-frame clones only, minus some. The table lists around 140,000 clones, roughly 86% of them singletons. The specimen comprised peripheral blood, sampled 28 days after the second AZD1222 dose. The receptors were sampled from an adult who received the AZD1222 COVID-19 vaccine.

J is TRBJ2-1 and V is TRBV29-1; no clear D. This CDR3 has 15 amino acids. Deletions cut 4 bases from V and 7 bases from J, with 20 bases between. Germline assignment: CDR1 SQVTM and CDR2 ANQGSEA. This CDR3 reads CSVARGASYQNEQFF. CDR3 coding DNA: TGCAGCGTTGCCCGAGGAGCGAGTTACCAGAATGAGCAGTTCTTC.

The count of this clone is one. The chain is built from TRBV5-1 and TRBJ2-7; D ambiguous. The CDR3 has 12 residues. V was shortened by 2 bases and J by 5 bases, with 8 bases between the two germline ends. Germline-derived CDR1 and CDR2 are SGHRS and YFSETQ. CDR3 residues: CASSFGRDEQYF. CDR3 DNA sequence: TGCGCCAGCAGCTTCGGACGGGACGAGCAGTACTTC.

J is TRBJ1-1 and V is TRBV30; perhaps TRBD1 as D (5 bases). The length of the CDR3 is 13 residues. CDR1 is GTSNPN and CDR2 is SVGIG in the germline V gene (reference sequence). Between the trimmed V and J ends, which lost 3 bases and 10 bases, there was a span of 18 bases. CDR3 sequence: CAWRRGGPTGAFF. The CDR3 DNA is TGTGCCTGGAGAAGGGGAGGGCCCACGGGAGCTTTCTTT.

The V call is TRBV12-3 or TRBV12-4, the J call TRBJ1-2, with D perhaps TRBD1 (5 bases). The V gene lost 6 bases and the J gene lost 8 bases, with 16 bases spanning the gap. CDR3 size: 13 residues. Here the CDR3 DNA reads TGTGCCAGCAGCCCGGACACGGTGGGGGGCTACACCTTC. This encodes CASSPDTVGGYTF.

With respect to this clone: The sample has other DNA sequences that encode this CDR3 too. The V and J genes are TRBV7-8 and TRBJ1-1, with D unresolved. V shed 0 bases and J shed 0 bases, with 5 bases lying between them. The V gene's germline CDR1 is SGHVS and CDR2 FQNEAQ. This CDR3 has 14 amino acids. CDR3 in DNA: TGTGCCAGCAGCTTAGCCGGCCTGAACACTGAAGCTTTCTTT. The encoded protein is CASSLAGLNTEAFF. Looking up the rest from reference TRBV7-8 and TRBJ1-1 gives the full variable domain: GAGVSQSPRYKVAKRGQDVALRCDPISGHVSLFWYQQALGQGPEFLTYFQNEAQLDKSGLPSDRFFAERPEGSVSTLKIQRTQQEDSAVYLCASSLAGLNTEAFFGQGTRLTVV.

CDR3 in DNA: TGTGCCAGCAGTAACGGGGGGGAGCTGTTTTTT. Translating it yields CASSNGGELFF. V is TRBV6-5 and J is TRBJ2-2; D remains ambiguous. This CDR3 is built from 11 residues. V was clipped by 5 bases and J by 8 bases, with 6 bases between them. CDR1 MNHEY and CDR2 SVGAGI come from the germline V gene.

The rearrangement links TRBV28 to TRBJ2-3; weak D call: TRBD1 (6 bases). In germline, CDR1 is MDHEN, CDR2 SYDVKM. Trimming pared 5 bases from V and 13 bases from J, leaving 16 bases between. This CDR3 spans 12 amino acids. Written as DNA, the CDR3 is TGTGCCAGCAGTGAGACCGGGACACGGGAGTATTTT. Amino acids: CASSETGTREYF. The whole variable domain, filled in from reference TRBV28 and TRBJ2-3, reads DVKVTQSSRYLVKRTGEKVFLECVQDMDHENMFWYRQDPGLGLRLIYFSYDVKMKEKGDIPEGYSVSREKKERFSLILESASTNQTSMYLCASSETGTREYFGPGTRLTVL.

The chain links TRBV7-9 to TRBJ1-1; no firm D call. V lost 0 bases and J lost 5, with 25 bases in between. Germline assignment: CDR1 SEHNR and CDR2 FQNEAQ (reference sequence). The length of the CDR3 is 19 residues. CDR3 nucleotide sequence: TGTGCCAGCAGCTTAGCGGTTGACACACCAATGCCTTATGAGACTGAAGCTTTCTTT. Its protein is CASSLAVDTPMPYETEAFF.

The CDR3 region has the DNA TGTGCCAGCAGCGTAGGGGGGCGCACAGATACGCAGTATTTT. Protein product: CASSVGGRTDTQYF. The J gene is TRBJ2-3, the V gene TRBV9; possible D gene TRBD1, 6 bases. Looked up from germline, CDR1 is SGDLS and CDR2 is YYNGEE. CDR3 length: 14 residues. The germline V and J ends were trimmed by 0 bases and 1 base, with 6 bases remaining between them.

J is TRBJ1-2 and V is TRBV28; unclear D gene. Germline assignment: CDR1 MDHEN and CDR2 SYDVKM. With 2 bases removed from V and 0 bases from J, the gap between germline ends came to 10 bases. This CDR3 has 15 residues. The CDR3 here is CASSLSDRPNYGYTF. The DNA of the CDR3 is TGTGCCAGCAGTTTAAGCGACCGACCTAACTATGGCTACACCTTC.

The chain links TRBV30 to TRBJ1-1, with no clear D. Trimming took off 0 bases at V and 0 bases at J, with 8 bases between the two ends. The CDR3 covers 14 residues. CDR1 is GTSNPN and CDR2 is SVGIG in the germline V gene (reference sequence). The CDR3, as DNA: TGTGCCTGGAGTGTATTTGGCGTGAACACTGAAGCTTTCTTT. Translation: CAWSVFGVNTEAFF.

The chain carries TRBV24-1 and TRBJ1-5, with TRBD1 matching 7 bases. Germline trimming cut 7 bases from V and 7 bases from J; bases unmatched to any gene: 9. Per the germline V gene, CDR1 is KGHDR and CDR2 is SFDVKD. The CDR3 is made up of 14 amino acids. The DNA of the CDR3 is TGTGCCACCAGCATCAGGGGGGCTAGGCAGCCCCAGCATTTT. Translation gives CATSIRGARQPQHF.

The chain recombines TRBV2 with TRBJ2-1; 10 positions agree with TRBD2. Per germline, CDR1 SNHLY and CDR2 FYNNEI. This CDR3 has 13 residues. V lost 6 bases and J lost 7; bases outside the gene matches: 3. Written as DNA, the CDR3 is TGTGCCAGCAGACTAGCGGGAAATAATGAGCAGTTCTTC. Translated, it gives CASRLAGNNEQFF.

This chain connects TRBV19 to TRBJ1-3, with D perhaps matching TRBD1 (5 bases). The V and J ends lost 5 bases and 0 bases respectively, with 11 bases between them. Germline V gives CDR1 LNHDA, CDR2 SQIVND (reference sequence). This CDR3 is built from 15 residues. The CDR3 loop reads CASSVGRSSGNTIYF. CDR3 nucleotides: TGTGCCAGTAGTGTGGGACGGAGCTCTGGAAACACCATATATTTT.

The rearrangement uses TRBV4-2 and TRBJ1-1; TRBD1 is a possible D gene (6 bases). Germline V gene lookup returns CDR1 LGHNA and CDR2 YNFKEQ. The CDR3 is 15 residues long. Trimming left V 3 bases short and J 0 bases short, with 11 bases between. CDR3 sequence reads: CASSHPDRMNTEAFF. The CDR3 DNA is TGTGCCAGCAGCCACCCCGACAGGATGAACACTGAAGCTTTCTTT.

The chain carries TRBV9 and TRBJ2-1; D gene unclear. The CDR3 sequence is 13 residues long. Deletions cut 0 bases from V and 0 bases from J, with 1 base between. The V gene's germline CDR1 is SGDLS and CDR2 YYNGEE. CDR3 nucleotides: TGTGCCAGCAGCGTAGTCTCCTACAATGAGCAGTTCTTC. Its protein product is CASSVVSYNEQFF.

CDR3 sequence reads: CASSSRETQHF. Written as DNA, the CDR3 is TGTGCCAGTAGCAGTCGGGAGACCCAGCATTTT. The chain links TRBV19 to TRBJ1-5, with D hard to call. Trimming took 6 bases from V and 11 from J, leaving 11 bases between them. Germline CDR1 is LNHDA and CDR2 is SQIVND (reference sequence). The CDR3 runs to 11 residues.

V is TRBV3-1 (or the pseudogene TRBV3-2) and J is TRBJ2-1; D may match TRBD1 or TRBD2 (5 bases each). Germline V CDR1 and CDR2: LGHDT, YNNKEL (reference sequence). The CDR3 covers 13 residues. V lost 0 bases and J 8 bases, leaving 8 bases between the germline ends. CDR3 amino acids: CASSQDLGDEQFF. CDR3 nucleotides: TGTGCCAGCAGCCAAGATTTGGGGGATGAGCAGTTCTTC.

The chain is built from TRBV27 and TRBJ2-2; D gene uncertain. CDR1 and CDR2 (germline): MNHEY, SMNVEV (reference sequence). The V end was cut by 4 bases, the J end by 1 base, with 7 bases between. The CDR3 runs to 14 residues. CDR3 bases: TGTGCCAGCAGTTCAATAATGAACACCGGGGAGCTGTTTTTT. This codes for CASSSIMNTGELFF.

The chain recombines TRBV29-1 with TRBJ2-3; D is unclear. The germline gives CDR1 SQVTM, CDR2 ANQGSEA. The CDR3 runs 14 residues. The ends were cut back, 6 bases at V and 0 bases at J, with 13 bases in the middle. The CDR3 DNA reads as TGCAGCGTGGCTGTTCAGGCTAGCACAGATACGCAGTATTTT. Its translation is CSVAVQASTDTQYF.

The CDR3 bases are TGTGCCAGCAGTTACCCGGGGAGGGGAGAGACCCAGTACTTC. Its translation is CASSYPGRGETQYF. The rearrangement links TRBV6-6 to TRBJ2-5, with TRBD2 identical over 7 bases. The CDR3 runs 14 residues. Losses at the gene ends were 2 bases for V and 4 bases for J; bases not matched to a gene: 4. The germline V gene encodes CDR1 MNHNY and CDR2 SVGAGI (reference sequence).

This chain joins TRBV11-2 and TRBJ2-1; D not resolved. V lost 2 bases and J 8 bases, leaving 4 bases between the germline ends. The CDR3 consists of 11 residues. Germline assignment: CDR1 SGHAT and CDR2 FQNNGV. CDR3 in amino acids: CASSLSDEQFF. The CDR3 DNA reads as TGTGCCAGCAGCTTATCCGATGAGCAGTTCTTC.

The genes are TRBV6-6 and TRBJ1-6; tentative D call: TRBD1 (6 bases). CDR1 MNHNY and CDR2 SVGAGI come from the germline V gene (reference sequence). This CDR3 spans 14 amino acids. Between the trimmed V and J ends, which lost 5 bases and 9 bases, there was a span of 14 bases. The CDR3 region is CASSQEGGGSPLHF. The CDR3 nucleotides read TGTGCCAGCAGTCAAGAGGGGGGCGGTTCACCCCTCCACTTT.

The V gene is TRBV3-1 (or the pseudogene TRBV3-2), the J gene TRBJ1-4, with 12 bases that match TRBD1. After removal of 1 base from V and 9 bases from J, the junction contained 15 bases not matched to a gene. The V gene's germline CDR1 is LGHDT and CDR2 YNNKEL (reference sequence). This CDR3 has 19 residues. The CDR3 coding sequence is TGTGCCAGCAGCCAAGTCATATTCGTCCCGGGACAGGGGGCGCAAAAACTGTTTTTT. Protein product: CASSQVIFVPGQGAQKLFF.

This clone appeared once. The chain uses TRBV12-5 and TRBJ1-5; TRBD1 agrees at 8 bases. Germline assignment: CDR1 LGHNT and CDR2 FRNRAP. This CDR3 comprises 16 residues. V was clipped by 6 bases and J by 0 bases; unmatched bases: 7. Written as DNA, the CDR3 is TGTGCTAGTGGCTCCGGACAGGGCAATAGCAATCAGCCCCAGCATTTT. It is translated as CASGSGQGNSNQPQHF.

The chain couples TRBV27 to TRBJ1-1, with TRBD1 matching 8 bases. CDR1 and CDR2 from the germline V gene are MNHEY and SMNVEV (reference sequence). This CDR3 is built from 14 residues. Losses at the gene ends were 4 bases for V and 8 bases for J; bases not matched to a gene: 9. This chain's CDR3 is CASSYQGALSEAFF. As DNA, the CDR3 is TGTGCCAGCAGTTATCAGGGGGCACTCTCAGAAGCTTTCTTT.

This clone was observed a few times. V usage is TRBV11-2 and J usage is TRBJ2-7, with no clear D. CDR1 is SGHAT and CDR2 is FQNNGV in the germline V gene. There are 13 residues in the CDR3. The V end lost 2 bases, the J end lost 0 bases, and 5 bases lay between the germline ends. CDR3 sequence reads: CASSLQTSYEQYF. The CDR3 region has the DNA TGTGCCAGCAGCTTACAGACCTCCTACGAGCAGTACTTC. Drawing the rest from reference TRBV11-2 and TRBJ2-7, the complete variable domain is EAGVAQSPRYKIIEKRQSVAFWCNPISGHATLYWYQQILGQGPKLLIQFQNNGVVDDSQLPKDRFSAERLKGVDSTLKIQPAKLEDSAVYLCASSLQTSYEQYFGPGTRLTVT.

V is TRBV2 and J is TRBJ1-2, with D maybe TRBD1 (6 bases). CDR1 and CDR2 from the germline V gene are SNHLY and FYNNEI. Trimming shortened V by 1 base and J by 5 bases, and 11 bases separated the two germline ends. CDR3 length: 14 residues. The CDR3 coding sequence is TGTGCCAGCAGTGAAGGACAGGCGCGGTATGGCTACACCTTC. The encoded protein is CASSEGQARYGYTF.

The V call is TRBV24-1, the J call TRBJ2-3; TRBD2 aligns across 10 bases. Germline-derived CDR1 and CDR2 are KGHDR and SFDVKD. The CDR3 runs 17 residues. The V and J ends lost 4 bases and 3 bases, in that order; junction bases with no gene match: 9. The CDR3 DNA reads TGTGCCACCAGTGACCCGGGGAGCGGGAGGGGGACAGATACGCAGTATTTT. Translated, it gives CATSDPGSGRGTDTQYF.

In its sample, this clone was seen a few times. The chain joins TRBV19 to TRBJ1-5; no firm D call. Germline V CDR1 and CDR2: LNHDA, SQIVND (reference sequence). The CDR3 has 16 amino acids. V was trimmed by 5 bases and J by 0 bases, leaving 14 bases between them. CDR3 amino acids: CASSVTTASSNQPQHF. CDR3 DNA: TGTGCCAGTAGTGTCACGACGGCTAGTAGCAATCAGCCCCAGCATTTT.